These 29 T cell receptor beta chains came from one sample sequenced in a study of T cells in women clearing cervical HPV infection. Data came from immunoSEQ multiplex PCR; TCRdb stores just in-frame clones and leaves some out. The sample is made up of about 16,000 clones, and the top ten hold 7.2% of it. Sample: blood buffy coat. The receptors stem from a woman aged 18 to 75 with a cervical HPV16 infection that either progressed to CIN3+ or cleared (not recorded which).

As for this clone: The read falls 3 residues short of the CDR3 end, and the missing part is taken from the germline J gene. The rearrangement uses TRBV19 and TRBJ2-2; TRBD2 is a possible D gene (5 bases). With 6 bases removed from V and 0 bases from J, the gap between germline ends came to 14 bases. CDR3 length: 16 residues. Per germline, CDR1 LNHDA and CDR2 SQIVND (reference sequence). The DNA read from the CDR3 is TGTGCCAGTAGCCGGACTGTTAGGACGAACACCGGGGAG. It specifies CASSRTVRTNTGE. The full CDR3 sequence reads CASSRTVRTNTGELFF.

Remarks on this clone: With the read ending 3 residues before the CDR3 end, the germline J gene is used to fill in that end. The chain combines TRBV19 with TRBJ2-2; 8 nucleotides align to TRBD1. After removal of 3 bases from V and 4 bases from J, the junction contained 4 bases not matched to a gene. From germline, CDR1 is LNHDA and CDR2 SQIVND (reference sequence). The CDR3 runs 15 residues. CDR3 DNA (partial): TGTGCCAGTAGTATTGGGACAGGAATCACCGGGGAG. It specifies CASSIGTGITGE. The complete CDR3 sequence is CASSIGTGITGELFF.

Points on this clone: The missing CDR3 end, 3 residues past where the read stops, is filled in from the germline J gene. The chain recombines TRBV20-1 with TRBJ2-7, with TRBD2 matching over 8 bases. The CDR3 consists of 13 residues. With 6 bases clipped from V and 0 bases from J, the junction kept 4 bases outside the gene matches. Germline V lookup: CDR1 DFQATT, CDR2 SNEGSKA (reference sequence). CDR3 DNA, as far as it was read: TGCAGTGCCGAGAGCGGGGGCTCCTACGAG. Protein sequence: CSAESGGSYE. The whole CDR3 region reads CSAESGGSYEQYF.

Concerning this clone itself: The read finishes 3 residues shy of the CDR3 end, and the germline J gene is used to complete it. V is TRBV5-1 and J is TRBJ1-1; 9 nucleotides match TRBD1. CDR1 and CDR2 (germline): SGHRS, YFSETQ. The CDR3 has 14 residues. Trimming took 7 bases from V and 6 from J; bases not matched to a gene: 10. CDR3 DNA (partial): TGCGCCAGCCGCCCCATGGGACAGGGCGCTGAA. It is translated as CASRPMGQGAE. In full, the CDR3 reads CASRPMGQGAEAFF.

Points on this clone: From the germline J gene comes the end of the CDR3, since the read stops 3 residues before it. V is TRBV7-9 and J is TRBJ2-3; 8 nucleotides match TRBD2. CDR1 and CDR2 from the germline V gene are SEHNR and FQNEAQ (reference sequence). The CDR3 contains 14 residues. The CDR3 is CASSLALAGGAQYF. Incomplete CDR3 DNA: TGTGCCAGCAGCTTAGCGTTGGCGGGGGGTGCG.

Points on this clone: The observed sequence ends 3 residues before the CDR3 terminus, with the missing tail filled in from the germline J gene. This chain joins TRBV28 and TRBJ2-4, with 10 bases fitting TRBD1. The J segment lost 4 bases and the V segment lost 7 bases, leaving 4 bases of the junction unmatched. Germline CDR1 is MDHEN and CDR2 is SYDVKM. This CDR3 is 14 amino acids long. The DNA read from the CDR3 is TGTGCCAGCACCCGACAGGGGGCAAAAAACATT. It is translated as CASTRQGAKNI. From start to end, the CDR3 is CASTRQGAKNIQYF.

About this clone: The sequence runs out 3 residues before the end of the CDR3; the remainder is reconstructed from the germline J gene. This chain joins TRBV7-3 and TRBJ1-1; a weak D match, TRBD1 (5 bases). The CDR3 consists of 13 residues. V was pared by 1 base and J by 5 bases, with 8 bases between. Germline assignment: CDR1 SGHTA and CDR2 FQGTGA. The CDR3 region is CASSLSGGTEAFF. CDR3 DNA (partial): TGTGCCAGCAGCTTAAGTGGGGGGACTGAA.

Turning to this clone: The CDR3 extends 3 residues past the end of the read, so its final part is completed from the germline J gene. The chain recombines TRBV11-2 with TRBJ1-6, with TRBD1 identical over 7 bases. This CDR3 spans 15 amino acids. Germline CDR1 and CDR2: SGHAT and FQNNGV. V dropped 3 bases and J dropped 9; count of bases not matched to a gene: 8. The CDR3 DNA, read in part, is TGTGCCAGCAGCTTGGAAGGGGGCACGGGTTCACCC. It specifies CASSLEGGTGSP. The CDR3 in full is CASSLEGGTGSPLHF.

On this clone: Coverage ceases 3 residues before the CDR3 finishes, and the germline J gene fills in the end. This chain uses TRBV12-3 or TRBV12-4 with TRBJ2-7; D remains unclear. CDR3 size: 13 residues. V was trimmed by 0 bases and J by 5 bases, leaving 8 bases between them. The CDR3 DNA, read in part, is TGTGCCAGCAGTTTAGCGCTAGGCGACGAG. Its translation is CASSLALGDE. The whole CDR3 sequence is CASSLALGDEQYF.

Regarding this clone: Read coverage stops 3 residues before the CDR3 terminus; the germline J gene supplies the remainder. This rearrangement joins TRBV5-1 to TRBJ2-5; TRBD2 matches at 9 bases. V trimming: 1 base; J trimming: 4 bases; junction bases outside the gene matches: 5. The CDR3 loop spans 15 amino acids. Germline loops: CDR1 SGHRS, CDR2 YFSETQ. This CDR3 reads CASSLKAGGRETQYF. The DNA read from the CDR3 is TGCGCCAGCAGCTTGAAAGCGGGGGGTAGAGAGACC.

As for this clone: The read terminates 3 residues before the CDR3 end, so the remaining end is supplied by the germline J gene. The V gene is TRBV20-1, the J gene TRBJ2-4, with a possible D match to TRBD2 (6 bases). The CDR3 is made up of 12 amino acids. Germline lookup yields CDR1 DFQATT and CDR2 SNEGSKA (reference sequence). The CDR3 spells CSATHPPSDQYF. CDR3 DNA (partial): TGCAGTGCTACACACCCTCCTAGCGAT.

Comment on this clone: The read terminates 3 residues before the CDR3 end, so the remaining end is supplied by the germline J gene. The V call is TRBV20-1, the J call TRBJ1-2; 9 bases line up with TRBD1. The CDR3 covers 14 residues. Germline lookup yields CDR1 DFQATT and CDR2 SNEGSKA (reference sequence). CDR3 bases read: TGCAGTGCGCTAAATCCGGGACAGGGCCGTCAC. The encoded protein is CSALNPGQGRH. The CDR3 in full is CSALNPGQGRHYTF.

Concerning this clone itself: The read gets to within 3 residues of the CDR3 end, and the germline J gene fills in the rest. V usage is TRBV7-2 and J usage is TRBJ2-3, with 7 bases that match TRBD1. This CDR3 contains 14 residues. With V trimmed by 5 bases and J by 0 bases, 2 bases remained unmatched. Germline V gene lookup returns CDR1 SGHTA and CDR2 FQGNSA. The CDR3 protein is CASSLDRSTDTQYF. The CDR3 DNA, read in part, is TGTGCCAGCAGCCTGGACAGGAGCACAGATACG.

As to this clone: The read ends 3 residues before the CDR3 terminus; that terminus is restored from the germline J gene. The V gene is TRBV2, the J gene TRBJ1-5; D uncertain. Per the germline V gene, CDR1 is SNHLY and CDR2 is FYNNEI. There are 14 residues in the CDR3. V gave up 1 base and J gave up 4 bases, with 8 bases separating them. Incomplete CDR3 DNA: TGTGCCAGCAGTGAAGTGGCACAGAATCAGCCC. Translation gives CASSEVAQNQP. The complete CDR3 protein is CASSEVAQNQPQHF.

This chain's CDR3 is CASSLGAEYYGYTF. The CDR3 DNA, read in part, is TGTGCCAGCAGCTTAGGGGCTGAGTACTATGGC. The chain uses TRBV7-9 and TRBJ1-2; D is unresolved. The CDR3 goes on 3 residues after the read ends, and that part is filled in from the germline J gene. The CDR3 contains 14 residues. V shed 1 base and J shed 3 bases, with 9 bases lying between them. CDR1 SEHNR and CDR2 FQNEAQ come from the germline V gene (reference sequence).

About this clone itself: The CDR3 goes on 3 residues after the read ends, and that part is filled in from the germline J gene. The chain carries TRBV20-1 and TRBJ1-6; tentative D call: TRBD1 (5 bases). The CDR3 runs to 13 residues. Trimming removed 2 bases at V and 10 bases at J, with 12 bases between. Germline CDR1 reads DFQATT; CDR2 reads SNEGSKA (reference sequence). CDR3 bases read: TGCAGTGCTAGAACGGGGGTCGGCTCACCC. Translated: CSARTGVGSP. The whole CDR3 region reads CSARTGVGSPLHF.

CDR3: CASRLAGDQETQYF. The part of the CDR3 DNA that was read is TGTGCCAGTAGGCTAGCGGGAGACCAAGAGACC. The chain couples TRBV19 to TRBJ2-5; TRBD2 agrees at 10 bases. The read is 3 residues too short to cover the CDR3 end, so that end is filled in from the germline J gene. The J segment lost 0 bases and the V segment lost 6 bases, leaving 1 base of the junction unmatched. The CDR3 is made up of 14 amino acids. Germline V gene sequence: CDR1 LNHDA, CDR2 SQIVND (reference sequence).

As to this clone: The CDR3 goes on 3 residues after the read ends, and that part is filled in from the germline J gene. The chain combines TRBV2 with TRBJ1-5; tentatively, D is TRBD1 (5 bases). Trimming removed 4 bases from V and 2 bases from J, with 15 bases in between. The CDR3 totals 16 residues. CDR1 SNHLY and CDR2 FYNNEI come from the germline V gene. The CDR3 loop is CASSGGGGRGNQPQHF. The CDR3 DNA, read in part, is TGTGCCAGCAGTGGGGGGGGTGGCCGAGGCAATCAGCCC. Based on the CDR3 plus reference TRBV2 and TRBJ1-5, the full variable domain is EPEVTQTPSHQVTQMGQEVILRCVPISNHLYFYWYRQILGQKVEFLVSFYNNEISEKSEIFDDQFSVERPDGSNFTLKIRSTKLEDSAMYFCASSGGGGRGNQPQHFGDGTRLSIL.

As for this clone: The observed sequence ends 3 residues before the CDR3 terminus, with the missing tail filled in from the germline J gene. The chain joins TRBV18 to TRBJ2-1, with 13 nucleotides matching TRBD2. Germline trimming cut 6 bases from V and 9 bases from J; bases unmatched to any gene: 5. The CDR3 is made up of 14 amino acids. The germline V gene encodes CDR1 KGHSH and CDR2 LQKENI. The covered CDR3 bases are TGTGCCAGCTCCCCGGGACTAGCGGGGCCTGAG. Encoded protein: CASSPGLAGPE. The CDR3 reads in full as CASSPGLAGPEQFF.

CDR3 bases read: TGTGCCAGCAGCTTAGATGGACAGGGCGGGGAATACGAG. This encodes CASSLDGQGGEYE. The whole CDR3 sequence reads CASSLDGQGGEYEQYF. The genes are TRBV7-8 and TRBJ2-7; the match to TRBD1 covers 8 bases. The read ends 3 residues before the CDR3 terminus; that terminus is restored from the germline J gene. J was trimmed by 4 bases and V by 1 base; bases with no gene match: 9. The CDR3 covers 16 residues. Per germline, CDR1 SGHVS and CDR2 FQNEAQ.

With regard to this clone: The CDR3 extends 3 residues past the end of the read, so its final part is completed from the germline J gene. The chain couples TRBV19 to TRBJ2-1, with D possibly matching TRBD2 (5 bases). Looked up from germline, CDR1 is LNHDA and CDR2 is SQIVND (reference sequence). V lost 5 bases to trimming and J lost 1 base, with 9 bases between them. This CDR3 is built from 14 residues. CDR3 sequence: CASSYRGSYNEQFF. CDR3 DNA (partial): TGTGCCAGTAGTTATAGAGGGTCCTACAATGAG. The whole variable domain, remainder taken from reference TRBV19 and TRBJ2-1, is DGGITQSPKYLFRKEGQNVTLSCEQNLNHDAMYWYRQDPGQGLRLIYYSQIVNDFQKGDIAEGYSVSREKKESFPLTVTSAQKNPTAFYLCASSYRGSYNEQFFGPGTRLTVL.

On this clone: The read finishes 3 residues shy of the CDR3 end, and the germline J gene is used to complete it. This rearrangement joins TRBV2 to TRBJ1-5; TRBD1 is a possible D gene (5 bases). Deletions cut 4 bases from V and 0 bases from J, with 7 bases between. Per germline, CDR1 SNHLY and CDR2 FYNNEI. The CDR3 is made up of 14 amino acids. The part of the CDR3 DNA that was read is TGTGCCAGCAGTGGGACAATTAGCAATCAGCCC. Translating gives CASSGTISNQP. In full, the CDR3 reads CASSGTISNQPQHF.

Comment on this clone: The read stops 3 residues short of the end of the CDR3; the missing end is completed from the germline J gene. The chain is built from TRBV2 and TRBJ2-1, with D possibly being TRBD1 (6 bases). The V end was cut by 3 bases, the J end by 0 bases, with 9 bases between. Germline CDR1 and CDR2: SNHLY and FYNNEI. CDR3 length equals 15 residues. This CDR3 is CASSDIGGSYNEQFF. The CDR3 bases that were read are TGTGCCAGCAGTGATATAGGGGGCTCCTACAATGAG.

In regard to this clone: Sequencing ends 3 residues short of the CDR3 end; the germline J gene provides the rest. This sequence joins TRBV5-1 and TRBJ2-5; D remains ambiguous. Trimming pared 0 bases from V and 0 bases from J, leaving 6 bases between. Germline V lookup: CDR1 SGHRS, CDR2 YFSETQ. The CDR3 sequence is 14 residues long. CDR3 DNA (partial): TGCGCCAGCAGCTTGGGGCAGAACCAAGAGACC. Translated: CASSLGQNQET. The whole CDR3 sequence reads CASSLGQNQETQYF. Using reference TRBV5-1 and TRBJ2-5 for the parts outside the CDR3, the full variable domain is KAGVTQTPRYLIKTRGQQVTLSCSPISGHRSVSWYQQTPGQGLQFLFEYFSETQRNKGNFPGRFSGRQFSNSRSEMNVSTLELGDSALYLCASSLGQNQETQYFGPGTRLLVL.

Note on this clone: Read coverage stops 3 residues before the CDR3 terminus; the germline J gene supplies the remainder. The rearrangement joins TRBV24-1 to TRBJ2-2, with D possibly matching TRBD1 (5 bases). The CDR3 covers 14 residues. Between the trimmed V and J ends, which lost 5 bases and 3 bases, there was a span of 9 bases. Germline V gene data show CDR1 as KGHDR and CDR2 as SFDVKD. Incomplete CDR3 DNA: TGTGCCACCAGTGTTACCAGGGACACCGGGGAG. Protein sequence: CATSVTRDTGE. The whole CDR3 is CATSVTRDTGELFF.

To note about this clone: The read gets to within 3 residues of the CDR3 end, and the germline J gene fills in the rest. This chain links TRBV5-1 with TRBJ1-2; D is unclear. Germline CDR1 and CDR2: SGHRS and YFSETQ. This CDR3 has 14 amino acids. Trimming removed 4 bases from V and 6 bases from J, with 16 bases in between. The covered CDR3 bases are TGCGCCAGCAGCCCCTGGGCCGGAGCAGATGGC. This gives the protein CASSPWAGADG. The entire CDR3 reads CASSPWAGADGYTF.

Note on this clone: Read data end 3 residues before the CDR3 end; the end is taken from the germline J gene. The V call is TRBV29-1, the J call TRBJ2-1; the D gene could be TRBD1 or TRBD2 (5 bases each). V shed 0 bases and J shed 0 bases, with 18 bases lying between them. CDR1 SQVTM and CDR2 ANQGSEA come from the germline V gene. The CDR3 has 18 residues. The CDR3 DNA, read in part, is TGCAGCGTTGAAGATCCTCTAAAAGCAGGGAGCTCCTACAATGAG. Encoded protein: CSVEDPLKAGSSYNE. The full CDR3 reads CSVEDPLKAGSSYNEQFF.

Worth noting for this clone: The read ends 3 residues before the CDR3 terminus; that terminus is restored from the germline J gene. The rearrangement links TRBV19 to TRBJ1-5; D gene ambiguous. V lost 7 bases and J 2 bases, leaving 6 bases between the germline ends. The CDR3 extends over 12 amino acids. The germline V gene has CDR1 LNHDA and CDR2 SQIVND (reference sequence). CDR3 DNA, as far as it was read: TGTGCCAGTATTAGCGGCAATCAGCCC. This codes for CASISGNQP. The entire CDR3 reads CASISGNQPQHF.

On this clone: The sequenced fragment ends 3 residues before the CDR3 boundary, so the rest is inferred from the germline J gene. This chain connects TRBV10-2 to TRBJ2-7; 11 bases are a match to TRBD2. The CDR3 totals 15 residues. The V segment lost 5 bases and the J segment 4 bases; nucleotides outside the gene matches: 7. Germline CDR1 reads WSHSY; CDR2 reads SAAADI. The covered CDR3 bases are TGCGCCAGCAGTCCTGTAGCGGGGGGGGGATACGAG. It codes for CASSPVAGGGYE. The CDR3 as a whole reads CASSPVAGGGYEQYF.